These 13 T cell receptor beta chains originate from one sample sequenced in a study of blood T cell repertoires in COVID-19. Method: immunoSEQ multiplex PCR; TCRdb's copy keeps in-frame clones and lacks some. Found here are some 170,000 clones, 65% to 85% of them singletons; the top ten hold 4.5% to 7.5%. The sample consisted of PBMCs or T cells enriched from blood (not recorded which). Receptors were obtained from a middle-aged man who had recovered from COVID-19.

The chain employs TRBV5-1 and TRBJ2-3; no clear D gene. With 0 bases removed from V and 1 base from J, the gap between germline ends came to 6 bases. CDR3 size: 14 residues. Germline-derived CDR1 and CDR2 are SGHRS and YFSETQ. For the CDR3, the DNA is TGCGCCAGCAGCTTGGGCTCGGGCACAGATACGCAGTATTTT. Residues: CASSLGSGTDTQYF.

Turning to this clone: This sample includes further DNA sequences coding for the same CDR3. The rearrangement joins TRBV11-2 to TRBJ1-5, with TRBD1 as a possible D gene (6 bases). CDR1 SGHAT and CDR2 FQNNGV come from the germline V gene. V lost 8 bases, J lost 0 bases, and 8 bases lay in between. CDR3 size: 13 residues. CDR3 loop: CASSQGSNQPQHF. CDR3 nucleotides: TGTGCCAGCTCACAGGGTAGCAATCAGCCCCAGCATTTT.

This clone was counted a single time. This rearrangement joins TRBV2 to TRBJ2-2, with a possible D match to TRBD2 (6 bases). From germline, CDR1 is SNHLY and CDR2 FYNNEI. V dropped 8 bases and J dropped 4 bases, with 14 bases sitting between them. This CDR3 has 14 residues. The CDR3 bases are TGTGCCAGCCGGGTAGTGGAGGGCACCGGGGAGCTGTTTTTT. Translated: CASRVVEGTGELFF.

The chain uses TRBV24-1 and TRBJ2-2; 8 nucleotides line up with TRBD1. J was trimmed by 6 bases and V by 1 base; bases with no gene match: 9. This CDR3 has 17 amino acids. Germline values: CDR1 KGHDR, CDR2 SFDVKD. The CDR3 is CATSDFPGQGNAGELFF. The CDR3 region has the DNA TGTGCCACCAGTGATTTCCCTGGACAGGGTAACGCCGGGGAGCTGTTTTTT.

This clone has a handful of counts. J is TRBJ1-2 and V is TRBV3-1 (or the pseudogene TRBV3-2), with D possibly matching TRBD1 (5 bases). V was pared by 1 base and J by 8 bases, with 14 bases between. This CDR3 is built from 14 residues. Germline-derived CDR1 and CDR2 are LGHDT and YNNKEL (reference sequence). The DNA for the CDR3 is TGTGCCAGCAGCCAAGGGGGGGGTGAAAGGGGCTACACCTTC. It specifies CASSQGGGERGYTF.

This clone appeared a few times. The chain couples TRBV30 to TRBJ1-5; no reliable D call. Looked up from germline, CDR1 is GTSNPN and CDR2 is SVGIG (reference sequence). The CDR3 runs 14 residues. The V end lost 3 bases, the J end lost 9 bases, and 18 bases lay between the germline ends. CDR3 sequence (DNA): TGTGCCTGGAGCCCCGGAGGTACCCAATCGCCCCAGCATTTT. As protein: CAWSPGGTQSPQHF.

CDR3 nucleotide sequence: TGCGCCAGCAGCTTGGTTGGACTAGTGGGAGAGACCCAGTACTTC. Translation: CASSLVGLVGETQYF. The rearrangement links TRBV5-1 to TRBJ2-5; 7 nucleotides align to TRBD2. Per germline, CDR1 SGHRS and CDR2 YFSETQ. This CDR3 is 15 amino acids long. After removal of 0 bases from V and 4 bases from J, the junction contained 6 bases not matched to a gene.

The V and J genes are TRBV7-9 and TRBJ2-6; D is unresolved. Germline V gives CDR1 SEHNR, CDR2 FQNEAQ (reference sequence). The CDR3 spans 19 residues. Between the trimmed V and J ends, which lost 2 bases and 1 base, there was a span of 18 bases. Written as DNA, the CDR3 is TGTGCCAGCAGCTTACGGCCACTCCCGATCGGGTCTGGGGCCAACGTCCTGACTTTC. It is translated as CASSLRPLPIGSGANVLTF.

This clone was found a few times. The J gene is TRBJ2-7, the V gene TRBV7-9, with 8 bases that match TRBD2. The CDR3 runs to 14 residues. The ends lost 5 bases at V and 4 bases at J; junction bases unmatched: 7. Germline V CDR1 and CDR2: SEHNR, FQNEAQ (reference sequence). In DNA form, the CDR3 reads TGTGCCAGCAGCCGTGCGGGGGGCGGATACGAGCAGTACTTC. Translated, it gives CASSRAGGGYEQYF.

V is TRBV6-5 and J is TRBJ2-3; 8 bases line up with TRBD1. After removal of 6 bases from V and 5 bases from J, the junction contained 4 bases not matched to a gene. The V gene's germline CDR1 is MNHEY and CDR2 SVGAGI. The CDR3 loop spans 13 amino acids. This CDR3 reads CASSRGQEDTQYF. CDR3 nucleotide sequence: TGTGCCAGCAGCAGGGGGCAGGAAGATACGCAGTATTTT.

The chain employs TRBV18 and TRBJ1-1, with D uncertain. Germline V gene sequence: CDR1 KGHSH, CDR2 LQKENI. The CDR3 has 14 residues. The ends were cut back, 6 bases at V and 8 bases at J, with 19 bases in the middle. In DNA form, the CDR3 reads TGTGCCAGCTCTACCTATAAGTCTGTAGAAGAAGCTTTCTTT. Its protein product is CASSTYKSVEEAFF.

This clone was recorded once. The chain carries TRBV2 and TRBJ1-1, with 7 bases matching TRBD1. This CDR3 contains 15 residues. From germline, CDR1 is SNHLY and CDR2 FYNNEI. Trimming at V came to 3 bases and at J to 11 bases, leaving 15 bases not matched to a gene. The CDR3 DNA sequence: TGTGCCAGCAGTGAGAGAGGCAGGGGGTACGGTGAGGCTTTCTTT. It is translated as CASSERGRGYGEAFF.

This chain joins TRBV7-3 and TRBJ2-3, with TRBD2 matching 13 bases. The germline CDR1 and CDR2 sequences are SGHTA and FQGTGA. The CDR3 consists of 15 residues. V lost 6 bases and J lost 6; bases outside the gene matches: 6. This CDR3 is CASSRLAGGFDTQYF. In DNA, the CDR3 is TGTGCCAGCAGTCGACTAGCGGGGGGCTTTGATACGCAGTATTTT.